The 26 T cell receptor beta chains reported below all come from one sample, sequenced in a study of CD4+ T cells in melanoma. Method: immunoSEQ multiplex PCR; TCRdb's copy keeps in-frame clones and lacks some. The sample shows approximately 14,000 clones, roughly two thirds of them seen only once. Material for sequencing was cells from a culture (not recorded whether cultured in vitro). The receptors originated from a human donor with melanoma.

CDR3 DNA: TGTGCCAGCAGCCGATCGGAGGCCATAAATGAAAAACTGTTTTTT. It is translated as CASSRSEAINEKLFF. The chain couples TRBV5-4 to TRBJ1-4; D is uncertain. Trimming took 4 bases from V and 5 from J, leaving 15 bases between them. This CDR3 comprises 15 residues. Germline lookup yields CDR1 SGHNT and CDR2 YYREEE (reference sequence).

This clone was seen just once. The J gene is TRBJ1-1, the V gene TRBV5-1, with D possibly TRBD1 on 5 matching bases. Per the germline V gene, CDR1 is SGHRS and CDR2 is YFSETQ. The ends were cut back, 0 bases at V and 4 bases at J, with 10 bases in the middle. The CDR3 runs to 14 residues. The CDR3, as DNA: TGCGCCAGCAGCTTGGTACGGGACGGCACTGAAGCTTTCTTT. This gives the protein CASSLVRDGTEAFF.

V usage is TRBV9 and J usage is TRBJ2-7; 12 bases agree with TRBD2. Germline assignment: CDR1 SGDLS and CDR2 YYNGEE. This CDR3 region has 18 residues. V lost 3 bases to trimming and J lost 4 bases; unmatched junction nucleotides: 14. The CDR3 region is CASSAEGTSGFRSYEQYF. The CDR3 DNA sequence: TGTGCCAGCAGCGCCGAGGGGACTAGCGGGTTTAGAAGTTACGAGCAGTACTTC. Combining the CDR3 with reference TRBV9 and TRBJ2-7 gives the whole variable domain DSGVTQTPKHLITATGQRVTLRCSPRSGDLSVYWYQQSLDQGLQFLIQYYNGEERAKGNILERFSAQQFPDLHSELNLSSLELGDSALYFCASSAEGTSGFRSYEQYFGPGTRLTVT.

This rearrangement joins TRBV19 to TRBJ2-3; tentative D call: TRBD2 (5 bases). Germline CDR1 reads LNHDA; CDR2 reads SQIVND (reference sequence). The CDR3 loop spans 14 amino acids. V was pared by 5 bases and J by 8 bases, with 17 bases between. CDR3 DNA sequence: TGTGCCAGTAGTCCTCCCGACCTAAGCGGTACGCAGTATTTT. Its translation is CASSPPDLSGTQYF.

This sequence joins TRBV11-2 and TRBJ1-2, with 7 bases that match TRBD1. With V trimmed by 0 bases and J by 8 bases, 6 bases remained unmatched. The germline V gene has CDR1 SGHAT and CDR2 FQNNGV. This CDR3 is built from 14 residues. As DNA, the CDR3 is TGTGCCAGCAGCTTAGACGGACAGGTTACCGGCTACACCTTC. Translation: CASSLDGQVTGYTF.

The V call is TRBV11-2, the J call TRBJ2-2; tentatively, D is TRBD2 (6 bases). This CDR3 comprises 16 residues. The germline V gene encodes CDR1 SGHAT and CDR2 FQNNGV. Trimming took 7 bases from V and 1 from J, leaving 16 bases between them. CDR3 sequence (DNA): TGTGCCAGCAACATAGGAGGGCAGATGAACACCGGGGAGCTGTTTTTT. It codes for CASNIGGQMNTGELFF.

The chain carries TRBV10-2 and TRBJ2-1; D might be TRBD1 or TRBD2, each matching 5 bases. The germline CDR1 and CDR2 sequences are WSHSY and SAAADI. V lost 2 bases to trimming and J lost 9 bases, with 11 bases between them. The CDR3 has 13 amino acids. CDR3 in amino acids: CASSESRDGEQFF. The CDR3 nucleotides read TGCGCCAGCAGTGAGAGTAGGGACGGTGAGCAGTTCTTC.

The gene calls are TRBV6-6 and TRBJ1-5, with D possibly TRBD1 on 6 matching bases. Looked up from germline, CDR1 is MNHNY and CDR2 is SVGAGI (reference sequence). The V end was cut by 6 bases, the J end by 7 bases, with 16 bases between. The CDR3 runs 14 residues. The CDR3 region is CASSRAGVRQPQHF. The CDR3 region has the DNA TGTGCCAGCAGCAGAGCAGGGGTCCGGCAGCCCCAGCATTTT.

V usage is TRBV29-1 and J usage is TRBJ1-1; D perhaps matches TRBD1 (5 bases). V lost 4 bases and J 1 base, leaving 10 bases between the germline ends. The CDR3 contains 13 residues. Germline V lookup: CDR1 SQVTM, CDR2 ANQGSEA. The CDR3 reads CSVAGQPNTEAFF. The CDR3, as DNA: TGCAGCGTTGCGGGGCAGCCGAACACTGAAGCTTTCTTT.

The V and J genes are TRBV14 and TRBJ2-1, with D unresolved. Germline CDR1 SGHDN, CDR2 FVKESK. The V and J ends lost 1 base and 8 bases respectively, with 6 bases between them. The CDR3 loop spans 12 amino acids. The CDR3, as DNA: TGTGCCAGCAGCCAAGGTATATATGAGCAGTTCTTC. It translates to CASSQGIYEQFF.

DNA for the CDR3: TGTGCCAGCAGCTTCGGGCCCCGGGAGACCCAGTACTTC. This encodes CASSFGPRETQYF. The rearrangement joins TRBV7-3 to TRBJ2-5, with unresolved D. Germline V gene lookup returns CDR1 SGHTA and CDR2 FQGTGA. Trimming left V 3 bases short and J 5 bases short, with 10 bases between. The CDR3 has 13 residues.

The CDR3 sequence is CSVGRGLGGYTF. The DNA for the CDR3 is TGCAGCGTTGGCAGGGGGCTGGGAGGCTACACCTTC. The chain has TRBV29-1 and TRBJ1-2; the match to TRBD1 covers 8 bases. The V gene's germline CDR1 is SQVTM and CDR2 ANQGSEA. V lost 4 bases to trimming and J lost 8 bases; unmatched junction nucleotides: 6. The CDR3 runs to 12 residues.

The rearrangement joins TRBV11-2 to TRBJ2-3, with 7 bases that match TRBD2. CDR1 is SGHAT and CDR2 is FQNNGV in the germline V gene. The CDR3 is 16 residues long. The V and J ends lost 0 bases and 1 base, in that order; junction bases with no gene match: 4. The chain's CDR3 is CASSLEGGGGTDTQYF. CDR3 nucleotides: TGTGCCAGCAGCTTAGAGGGGGGAGGGGGCACAGATACGCAGTATTTT.

A single count supports this clone. The V call is TRBV11-2, the J call TRBJ2-7; D remains ambiguous. Germline values: CDR1 SGHAT, CDR2 FQNNGV. The V end was cut by 2 bases, the J end by 4 bases, with 12 bases between. This CDR3 contains 14 residues. The CDR3 DNA follows: TGTGCCAGCAGCTTAATGGGGTTAGGGTACGAGCAGTACTTC. Its protein product is CASSLMGLGYEQYF. Using reference TRBV11-2 and TRBJ2-7 for the parts outside the CDR3, the full variable domain is EAGVAQSPRYKIIEKRQSVAFWCNPISGHATLYWYQQILGQGPKLLIQFQNNGVVDDSQLPKDRFSAERLKGVDSTLKIQPAKLEDSAVYLCASSLMGLGYEQYFGPGTRLTVT.

The CDR3 loop is CASSQDPAGGSYNEQFF. The CDR3 DNA reads as TGCGCCAGCAGCCAAGATCCCGCCGGGGGCTCCTACAATGAGCAGTTCTTC. The rearrangement links TRBV4-1 to TRBJ2-1, with D possibly matching TRBD2 (6 bases). This CDR3 region has 17 residues. Germline V CDR1 and CDR2: MGHRA, YSYEKL. V was trimmed by 0 bases and J by 0 bases, leaving 12 bases between them.

The chain recombines TRBV6-1 with TRBJ1-1; D is unresolved. Germline CDR1 MNHNS, CDR2 SASEGT. This CDR3 comprises 12 residues. V was trimmed by 3 bases and J by 12 bases, leaving 14 bases between them. CDR3 region: CASSDPGRGSFF. CDR3 nucleotides: TGTGCCAGCAGTGACCCTGGACGCGGTTCTTTCTTT.

The chain employs TRBV5-1 and TRBJ1-2; 7 bases fit TRBD1. The CDR3 is made up of 18 amino acids. Germline-derived CDR1 and CDR2 are SGHRS and YFSETQ. The V gene end was trimmed by 4 bases and the J gene end by 4 bases; junction bases not matched to a gene: 19. The chain's CDR3 is CASSPQGDSAGGGYGYTF. The CDR3 DNA sequence: TGCGCCAGCAGCCCTCAGGGGGACAGTGCCGGAGGTGGCTATGGCTACACCTTC.

V usage is TRBV7-9 and J usage is TRBJ1-5, with D hard to call. V was cut by 1 base and J by 6 bases, with 13 bases left in between. Germline V CDR1 and CDR2: SEHNR, FQNEAQ (reference sequence). The CDR3 has 15 residues. CDR3 in DNA: TGTGCCAGCAGCTTAGGTGACACCACTGGTCAGCCCCAGCATTTT. This translates into CASSLGDTTGQPQHF.

This chain connects TRBV19 to TRBJ1-3; no reliable D call. The CDR3 is made up of 14 amino acids. Trimming left V 7 bases short and J 4 bases short, with 14 bases between. Germline loops: CDR1 LNHDA, CDR2 SQIVND (reference sequence). CDR3 bases: TGTGCCAGTATGGCTACGCTGGGAGGAAACACCATATATTTT. This translates into CASMATLGGNTIYF.

V gene TRBV5-5 combines with J gene TRBJ2-7; D is unresolved. The germline V gene has CDR1 SGHKS and CDR2 YYEKEE (reference sequence). CDR3 size: 12 residues. The germline V and J ends were trimmed by 0 bases and 3 bases, with 4 bases remaining between them. The CDR3 nucleotides read TGTGCCAGCAGCTTGGACAACTACGAGCAGTACTTC. It yields the protein CASSLDNYEQYF.

The rearrangement joins TRBV7-2 to TRBJ2-1; D unclear. The germline V gene encodes CDR1 SGHTA and CDR2 FQGNSA. CDR3 length: 15 residues. Trimming cost V 5 bases and J 0 bases, with 11 bases left between them. This CDR3 reads CASSLDPVSYNEQFF. CDR3 bases: TGTGCCAGCAGCCTGGACCCTGTCTCCTACAATGAGCAGTTCTTC.

This sequence joins TRBV13 and TRBJ2-5; 10 bases line up with TRBD2. Germline lookup yields CDR1 PRHDT and CDR2 FYEKMQ (reference sequence). With 2 bases clipped from V and 3 bases from J, the junction kept 3 bases outside the gene matches. The CDR3 is 15 residues long. The CDR3 is CASSLRSGGEETQYF. The CDR3 DNA sequence: TGTGCCAGCAGCTTACGAAGCGGGGGGGAAGAGACCCAGTACTTC.

The chain couples TRBV2 to TRBJ1-2, with D perhaps TRBD1 (5 bases). Germline CDR1 and CDR2: SNHLY and FYNNEI. CDR3 length equals 14 residues. Trimming took 6 bases from V and 6 from J, leaving 17 bases between them. This CDR3 reads CASRDYRGGDGYTF. The CDR3 DNA is TGTGCCAGCAGGGACTATAGGGGAGGAGATGGCTACACCTTC.

This clone occurred a few times. V and J are TRBV5-1 and TRBJ2-7; TRBD1 aligns across 10 bases. The V gene end was trimmed by 0 bases and the J gene end by 0 bases; junction bases not matched to a gene: 6. The CDR3 is 17 amino acids. CDR1 SGHRS and CDR2 YFSETQ come from the germline V gene. The DNA of the CDR3 is TGCGCCAGCAGCTTGGCCCCGGGACAGGGGAGCTCCTACGAGCAGTACTTC. Its protein is CASSLAPGQGSSYEQYF.

The chain uses TRBV7-9 and TRBJ1-1; no definite D call. V was clipped by 0 bases and J by 1 base, with 9 bases between them. The CDR3 has 15 amino acids. CDR1 and CDR2 (germline): SEHNR, FQNEAQ (reference sequence). Written as DNA, the CDR3 is TGTGCCAGCAGCTTAGCGGCCTCCTGGAACACTGAAGCTTTCTTT. This translates into CASSLAASWNTEAFF. Based on the CDR3 plus reference TRBV7-9 and TRBJ1-1, the full variable domain is DTGVSQNPRHKITKRGQNVTFRCDPISEHNRLYWYRQTLGQGPEFLTYFQNEAQLEKSRLLSDRFSAERPKGSFSTLEIQRTEQGDSAMYLCASSLAASWNTEAFFGQGTRLTVV.

The chain uses TRBV5-1 and TRBJ2-7, with 8 bases fitting TRBD1. V was clipped by 3 bases and J by 1 base; unmatched bases: 6. The CDR3 extends over 15 amino acids. CDR1 and CDR2 from the germline V gene are SGHRS and YFSETQ. The CDR3 nucleotides read TGCGCCAGCAGCTCCGGACGGACAGGGTCCTACGAGCAGTACTTC. Protein: CASSSGRTGSYEQYF.